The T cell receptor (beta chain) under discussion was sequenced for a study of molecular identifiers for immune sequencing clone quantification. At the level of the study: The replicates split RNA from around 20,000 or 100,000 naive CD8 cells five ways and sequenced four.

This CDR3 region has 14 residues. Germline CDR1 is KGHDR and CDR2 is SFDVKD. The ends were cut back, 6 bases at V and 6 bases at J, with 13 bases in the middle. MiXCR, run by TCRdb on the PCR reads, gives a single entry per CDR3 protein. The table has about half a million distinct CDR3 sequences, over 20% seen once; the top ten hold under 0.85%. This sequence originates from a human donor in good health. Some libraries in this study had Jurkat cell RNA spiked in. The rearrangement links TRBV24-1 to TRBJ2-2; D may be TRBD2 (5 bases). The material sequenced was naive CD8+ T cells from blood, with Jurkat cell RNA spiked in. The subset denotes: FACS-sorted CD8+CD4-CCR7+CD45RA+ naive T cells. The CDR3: CATSLTGYAGELFF. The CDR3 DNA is TGTGCCACCAGTCTTACGGGGTATGCCGGGGAGCTGTTTTTT.